The rows below give T cell receptor beta chains drawn from one sample of a study of metastatic and nonmetastatic thyroid tumors. With MiXCR, TCRdb reprocessed the PCR reads. The table shows some 83,000 clones, with about an eighth occurring only once. The sequenced material came from tumor tissue. The receptors come from a female donor with papillary thyroid cancer or a benign thyroid nodule (not recorded which). Some clones in this sample may be carry-over from other donors' samples. CDR3s include the opening cysteine and the closing phenylalanine or tryptophan.

>TRBV9
CASSVQGSAGELFF
>TRBV5-5
CASSVMGGSDGELFF
>TRBV5-1
CASRSPANEQFF
>TRBV10-3
CAITPRLAPSGAKVLTF
>TRBV10-1
CASSQLIPPETQYF
>TRBV27
CASSSRGLLGGYAF
>TRBV2
CASSEALRNSGMGF
>TRBV11-2
CASSQQGGQPQHF
>TRBV10-2
CASSESRSSNEQFF
>TRBV6-2/TRBV6-3
CASSFGRDRAHEQYF
>TRBV6-4
CASRGDRLNEQFF
>TRBV7-3
CASSRSDSLQWEQFF
>TRBV7-9
CASSLGQALGEQYF